These 4 T cell receptor beta chains were all obtained from the same sample, sequenced in a study of T-cell memory formation after mild COVID-19. TCRdb reanalysed the 5' RACE reads using MiXCR and keeps one entry per CDR3 protein. This sample carries more than 250,000 distinct CDR3 sequences, around 15% of them seen once, and the ten largest clones take roughly 24%. Sequencing was carried out using PBMCs or a T cell subset sorted from them (not recorded which). All receptors derive from a young man who had mild COVID-19 (a few samples of this study predate the infection). Cell type and time point are not known.

V gene TRBV12-3 or TRBV12-4 combines with J gene TRBJ2-5; 7 nucleotides align to TRBD1. CDR3 length: 14 amino acids. V was pared by 3 bases and J by 3 bases, with 4 bases of the junction left unmatched. CDR3 amino acids: CASSFDREKETQYF. CDR3 nucleotides: TGTGCCAGCAGTTTTGACAGGGAGAAAGAGACCCAGTACTTC.

CDR3 coding DNA: TGTGCCAGCAGTAGTGCCTACGAGCAGTACGTC. As protein: CASSSAYEQYV. This chain joins TRBV6-1 and TRBJ2-7; D not resolved. V was clipped by 5 bases and J by 2 bases, with 4 bases between them. The germline gives CDR1 MNHNS, CDR2 SASEGT. This CDR3 is built from 11 residues.

By sample share, this clonotype is medium-sized. The chain carries TRBV18 and TRBJ2-7; D is uncertain. The CDR3 has 12 residues. The V end was cut by 5 bases, the J end by 3 bases, with 8 bases between. In germline, CDR1 is KGHSH, CDR2 LQKENI. The CDR3 is CASSTSGYEQYF. CDR3 in DNA: TGTGCCAGCTCAACCTCAGGCTACGAGCAGTACTTC.

This clonotype was seen a few times. The J gene is TRBJ1-1, the V gene TRBV20-1; D gene ambiguous. The CDR3 loop spans 11 amino acids. Germline CDR1 and CDR2: DFQATT and SNEGSKA (reference sequence). The V and J ends lost 6 bases and 5 bases respectively, with 10 bases between them. In DNA form, the CDR3 reads TGCAGTGCCCGGCGCTGGACTGAAGCTTTCTTT. Translated: CSARRWTEAFF.